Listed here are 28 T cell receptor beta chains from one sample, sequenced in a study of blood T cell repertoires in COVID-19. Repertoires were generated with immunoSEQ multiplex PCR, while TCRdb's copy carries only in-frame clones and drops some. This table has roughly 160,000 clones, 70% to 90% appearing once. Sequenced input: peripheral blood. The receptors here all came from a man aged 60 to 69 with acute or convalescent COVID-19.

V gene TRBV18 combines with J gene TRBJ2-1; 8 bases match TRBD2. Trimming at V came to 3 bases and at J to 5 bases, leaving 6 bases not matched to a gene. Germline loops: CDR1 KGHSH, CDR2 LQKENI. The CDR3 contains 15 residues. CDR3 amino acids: CASSPLAGPNNEQFF. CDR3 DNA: TGTGCCAGCTCACCCTTAGCGGGACCCAACAATGAGCAGTTCTTC.

CDR3 sequence: CASSLGLASTDTQYF. CDR3 sequence (DNA): TGTGCCAGCAGCTTAGGACTAGCGAGCACAGATACGCAGTATTTT. The V call is TRBV11-3, the J call TRBJ2-3, with 8 bases lining up with TRBD2. The CDR3 totals 15 residues. J gave up 0 bases and V 1 base, and 0 bases lay outside the gene matches. Germline CDR1 reads SGHNT; CDR2 reads YENEEA.

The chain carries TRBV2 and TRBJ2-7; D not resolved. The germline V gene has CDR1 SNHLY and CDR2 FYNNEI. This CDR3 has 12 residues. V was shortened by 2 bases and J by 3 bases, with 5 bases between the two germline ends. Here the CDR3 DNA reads TGTGCCAGCAGTGAACAGAACTACGAGCAGTACTTC. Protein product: CASSEQNYEQYF.

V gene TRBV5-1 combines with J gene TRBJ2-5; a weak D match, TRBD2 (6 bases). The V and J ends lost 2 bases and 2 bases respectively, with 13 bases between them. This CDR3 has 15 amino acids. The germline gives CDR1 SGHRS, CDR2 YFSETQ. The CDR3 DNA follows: TGCGCCAGCAGCTTTGGAGGGTCTAAACAAGAGACCCAGTACTTC. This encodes CASSFGGSKQETQYF. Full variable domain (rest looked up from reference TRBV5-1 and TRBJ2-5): KAGVTQTPRYLIKTRGQQVTLSCSPISGHRSVSWYQQTPGQGLQFLFEYFSETQRNKGNFPGRFSGRQFSNSRSEMNVSTLELGDSALYLCASSFGGSKQETQYFGPGTRLLVL.

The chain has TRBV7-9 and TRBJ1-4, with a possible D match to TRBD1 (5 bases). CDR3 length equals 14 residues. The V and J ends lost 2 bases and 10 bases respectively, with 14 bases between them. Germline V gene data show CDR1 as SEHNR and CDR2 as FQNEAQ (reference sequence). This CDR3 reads CASSLSSQGGKLFF. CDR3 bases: TGTGCCAGCAGCTTAAGTAGTCAGGGCGGAAAACTGTTTTTT.

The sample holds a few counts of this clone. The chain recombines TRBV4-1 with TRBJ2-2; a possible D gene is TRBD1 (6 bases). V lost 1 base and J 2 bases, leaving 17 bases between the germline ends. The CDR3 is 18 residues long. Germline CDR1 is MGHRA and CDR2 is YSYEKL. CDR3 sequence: CASSQVIVRGTNTGELFF. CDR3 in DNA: TGCGCCAGCAGCCAAGTGATAGTCAGGGGCACAAACACCGGGGAGCTGTTTTTT.

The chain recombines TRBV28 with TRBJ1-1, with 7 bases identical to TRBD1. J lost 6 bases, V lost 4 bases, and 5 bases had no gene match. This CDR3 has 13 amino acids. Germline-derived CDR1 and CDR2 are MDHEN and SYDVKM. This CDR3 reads CASSWPDRAEAFF. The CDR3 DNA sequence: TGTGCCAGCAGTTGGCCAGACAGGGCTGAAGCTTTCTTT.

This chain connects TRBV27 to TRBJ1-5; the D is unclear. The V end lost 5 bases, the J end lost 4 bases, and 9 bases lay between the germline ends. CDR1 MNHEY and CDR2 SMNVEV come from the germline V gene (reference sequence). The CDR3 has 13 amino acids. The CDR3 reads CASSLTVNQPQHF. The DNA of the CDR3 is TGTGCCAGCAGTCTCACAGTTAATCAGCCCCAGCATTTT.

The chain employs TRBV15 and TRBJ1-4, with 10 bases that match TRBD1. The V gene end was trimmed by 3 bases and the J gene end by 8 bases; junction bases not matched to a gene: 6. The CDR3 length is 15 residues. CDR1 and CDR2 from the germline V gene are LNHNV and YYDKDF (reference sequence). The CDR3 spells CATSSGQGVREKLFF. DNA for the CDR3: TGTGCCACCAGCAGCGGACAGGGGGTACGCGAAAAACTGTTTTTT. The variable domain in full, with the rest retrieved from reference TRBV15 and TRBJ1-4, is DAMVIQNPRYQVTQFGKPVTLSCSQTLNHNVMYWYQQKSSQAPKLLFHYYDKDFNNEADTPDNFQSRRPNTSFCFLDIRSPGLGDTAMYLCATSSGQGVREKLFFGSGTQLSVL.

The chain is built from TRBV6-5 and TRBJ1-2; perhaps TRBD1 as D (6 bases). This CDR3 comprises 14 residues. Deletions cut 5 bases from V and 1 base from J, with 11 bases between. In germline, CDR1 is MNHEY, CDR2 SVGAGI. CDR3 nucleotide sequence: TGTGCCAGCAGTCCGGGAGGGGGTAACTATGGCTACACCTTC. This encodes CASSPGGGNYGYTF.

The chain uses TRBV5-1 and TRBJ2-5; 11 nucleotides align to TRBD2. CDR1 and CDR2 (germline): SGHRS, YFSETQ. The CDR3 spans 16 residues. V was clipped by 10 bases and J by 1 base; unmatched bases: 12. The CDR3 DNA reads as TGCGCCCGCACCTGGGGGGGGACTAGCGGCCAAGAGACCCAGTACTTC. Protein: CARTWGGTSGQETQYF.

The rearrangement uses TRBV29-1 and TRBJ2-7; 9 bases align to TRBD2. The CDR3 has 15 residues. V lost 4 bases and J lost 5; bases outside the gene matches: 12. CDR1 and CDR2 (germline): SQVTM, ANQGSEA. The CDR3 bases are TGCAGCGTTGCCGTTAGCGGGAGAGGTTTCGACGAGCAGTACTTC. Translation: CSVAVSGRGFDEQYF.

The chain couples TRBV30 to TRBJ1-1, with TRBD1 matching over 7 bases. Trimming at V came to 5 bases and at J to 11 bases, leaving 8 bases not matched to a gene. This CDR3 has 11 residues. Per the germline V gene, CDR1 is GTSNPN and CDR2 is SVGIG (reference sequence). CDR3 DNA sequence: TGTGCCTGGGGGAGACAGGGACGGGCTTTCTTT. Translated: CAWGRQGRAFF.

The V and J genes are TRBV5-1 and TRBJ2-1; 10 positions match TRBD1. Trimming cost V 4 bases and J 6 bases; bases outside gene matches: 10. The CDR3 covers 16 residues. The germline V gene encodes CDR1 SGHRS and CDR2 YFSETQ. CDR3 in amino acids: CASSPSSGTGVNEQFF. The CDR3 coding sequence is TGCGCCAGCAGCCCGTCGTCCGGGACAGGGGTCAATGAGCAGTTCTTC.

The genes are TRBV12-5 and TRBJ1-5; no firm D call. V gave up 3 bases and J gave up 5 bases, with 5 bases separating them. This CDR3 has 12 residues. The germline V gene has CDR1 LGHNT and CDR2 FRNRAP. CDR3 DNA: TGTGCTAGTGGTTTTAGTGATCAGCCCCAGCATTTT. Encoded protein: CASGFSDQPQHF.

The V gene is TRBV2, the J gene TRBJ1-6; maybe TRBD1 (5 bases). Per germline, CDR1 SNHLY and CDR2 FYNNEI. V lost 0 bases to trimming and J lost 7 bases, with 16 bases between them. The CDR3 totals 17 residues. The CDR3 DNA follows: TGTGCCAGCAGTGAAGCCTCCGTGGGGCCCAGAAATTCACCCCTCCACTTT. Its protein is CASSEASVGPRNSPLHF.

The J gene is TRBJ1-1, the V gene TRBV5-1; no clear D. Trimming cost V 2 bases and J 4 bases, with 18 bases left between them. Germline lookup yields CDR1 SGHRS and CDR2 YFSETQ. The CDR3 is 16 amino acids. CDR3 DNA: TGCGCCAGCAGCTTCGGGCCTCTGCAGGAGGGCACTGAAGCTTTCTTT. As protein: CASSFGPLQEGTEAFF. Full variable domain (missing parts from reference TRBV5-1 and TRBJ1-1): KAGVTQTPRYLIKTRGQQVTLSCSPISGHRSVSWYQQTPGQGLQFLFEYFSETQRNKGNFPGRFSGRQFSNSRSEMNVSTLELGDSALYLCASSFGPLQEGTEAFFGQGTRLTVV.

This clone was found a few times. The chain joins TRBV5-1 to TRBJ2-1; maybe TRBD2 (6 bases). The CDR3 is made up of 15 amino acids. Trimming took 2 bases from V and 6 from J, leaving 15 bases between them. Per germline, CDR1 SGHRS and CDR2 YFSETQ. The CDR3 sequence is CASSFGGTSLNEQFF. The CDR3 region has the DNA TGCGCCAGCAGCTTCGGCGGGACGTCTCTCAATGAGCAGTTCTTC.

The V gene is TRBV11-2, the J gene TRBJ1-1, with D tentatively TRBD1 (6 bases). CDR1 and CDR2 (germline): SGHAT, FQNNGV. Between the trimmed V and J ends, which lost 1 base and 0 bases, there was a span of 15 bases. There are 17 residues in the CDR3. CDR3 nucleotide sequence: TGTGCCAGCAGCTTAGGGCAGGGGCACGGGATGAACACTGAAGCTTTCTTT. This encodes CASSLGQGHGMNTEAFF.

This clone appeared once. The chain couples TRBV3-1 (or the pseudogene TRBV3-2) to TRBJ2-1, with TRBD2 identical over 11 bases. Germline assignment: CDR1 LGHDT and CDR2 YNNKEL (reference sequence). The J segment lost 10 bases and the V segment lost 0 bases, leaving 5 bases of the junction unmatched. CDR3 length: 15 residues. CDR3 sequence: CASSQDLAGGREQFF. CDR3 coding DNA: TGTGCCAGCAGCCAAGATCTAGCGGGAGGTAGGGAGCAGTTCTTC.

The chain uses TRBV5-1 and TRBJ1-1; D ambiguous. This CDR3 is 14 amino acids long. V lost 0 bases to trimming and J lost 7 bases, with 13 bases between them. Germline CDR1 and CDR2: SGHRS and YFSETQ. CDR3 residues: CASSLEWAGGEAFF. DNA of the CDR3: TGCGCCAGCAGCTTGGAATGGGCTGGAGGTGAAGCTTTCTTT.

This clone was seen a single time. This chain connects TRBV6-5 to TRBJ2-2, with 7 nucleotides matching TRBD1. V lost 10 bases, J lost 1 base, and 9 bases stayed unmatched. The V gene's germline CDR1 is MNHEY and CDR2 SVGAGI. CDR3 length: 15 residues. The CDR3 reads CATFQRTGNTGELFF. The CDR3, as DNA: TGTGCCACCTTTCAACGGACAGGGAACACCGGGGAGCTGTTTTTT.

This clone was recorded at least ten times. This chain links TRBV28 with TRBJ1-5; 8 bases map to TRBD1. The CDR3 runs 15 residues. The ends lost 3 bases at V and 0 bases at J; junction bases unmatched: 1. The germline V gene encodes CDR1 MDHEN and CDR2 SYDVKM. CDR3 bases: TGTGCCAGCAGTTTCCAGGGGGCTAGCAATCAGCCCCAGCATTTT. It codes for CASSFQGASNQPQHF.

The CDR3 loop is CASSEQEPRSQYF. In DNA, the CDR3 is TGTGCCAGCAGCGAACAGGAACCTCGGTCCCAGTACTTC. The genes are TRBV7-9 and TRBJ2-5, with D possibly matching TRBD1 (5 bases). CDR3 size: 13 residues. The V and J ends lost 5 bases and 9 bases respectively, with 16 bases between them. Per the germline V gene, CDR1 is SEHNR and CDR2 is FQNEAQ (reference sequence).

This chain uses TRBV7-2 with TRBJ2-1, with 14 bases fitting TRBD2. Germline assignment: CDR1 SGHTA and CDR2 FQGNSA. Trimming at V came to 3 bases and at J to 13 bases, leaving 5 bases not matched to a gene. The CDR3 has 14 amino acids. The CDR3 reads CASSFPGLAGEQFF. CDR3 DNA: TGTGCCAGCAGCTTCCCGGGACTAGCGGGAGAACAGTTCTTC.

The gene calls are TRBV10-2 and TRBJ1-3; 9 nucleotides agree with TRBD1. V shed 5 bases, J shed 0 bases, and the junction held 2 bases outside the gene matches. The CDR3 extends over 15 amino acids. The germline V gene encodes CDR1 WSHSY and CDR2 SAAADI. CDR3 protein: CASSPTGGSGNTIYF. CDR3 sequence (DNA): TGCGCCAGCAGTCCGACAGGGGGCTCTGGAAACACCATATATTTT.

The CDR3 region is CASSSAGDRDIQYF. CDR3 DNA sequence: TGTGCCAGCAGCTCCGCAGGAGACAGGGACATTCAGTACTTC. V is TRBV7-2 and J is TRBJ2-4, with 7 nucleotides matching TRBD1. V was clipped by 4 bases and J by 8 bases; unmatched bases: 8. Germline V CDR1 and CDR2: SGHTA, FQGNSA. The CDR3 has 14 amino acids. Based on the CDR3 plus reference TRBV7-2 and TRBJ2-4, the full variable domain is GAGVSQSPSNKVTEKGKDVELRCDPISGHTALYWYRQSLGQGLEFLIYFQGNSAPDKSGLPSDRFSAERTGGSVSTLTIQRTQQEDSAVYLCASSSAGDRDIQYFGAGTRLSVL.

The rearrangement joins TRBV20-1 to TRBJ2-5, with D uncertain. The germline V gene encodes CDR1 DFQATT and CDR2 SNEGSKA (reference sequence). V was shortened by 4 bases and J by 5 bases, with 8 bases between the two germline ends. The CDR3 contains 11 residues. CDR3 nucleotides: TGCAGTGCTACTTATCTGGAGACCCAGTACTTC. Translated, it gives CSATYLETQYF.